The next 2 T cell receptor beta chains were all read from a single sample in a study of shared clonotypes between healthy human individuals. TCRdb keeps only in-frame clones here, not all; method: immunoSEQ multiplex PCR. The sample has some 1.4 million clones; 95% to 97% are singletons. Sequenced sample: naive CD4+ T cells sorted from blood. Subset in this sample: CD45RA+ positively selected. These receptors all come from a man aged 25 to 40 in good health.

This clone was seen more than once but under ten times. The chain has TRBV5-1 and TRBJ2-7; TRBD2 matches at 9 bases. Germline CDR1 SGHRS, CDR2 YFSETQ. The CDR3 sequence is 15 residues long. V trimming: 4 bases; J trimming: 2 bases; junction bases outside the gene matches: 7. The CDR3 sequence is CASSQAGGQTYEQYF. The CDR3 bases are TGCGCCAGCAGCCAGGCGGGAGGGCAAACCTACGAGCAGTACTTC.

The CDR3 DNA follows: TGTGCCAGCAGCCCCCCAGGGGGGGAAGCTTTCTTT. Protein sequence: CASSPPGGEAFF. The J gene is TRBJ1-1, the V gene TRBV6-1; 7 nucleotides line up with TRBD1. Germline CDR1 and CDR2: MNHNS and SASEGT. This CDR3 has 12 residues. The trim removed 6 bases at V and 8 bases at J, leaving 6 bases unmatched.